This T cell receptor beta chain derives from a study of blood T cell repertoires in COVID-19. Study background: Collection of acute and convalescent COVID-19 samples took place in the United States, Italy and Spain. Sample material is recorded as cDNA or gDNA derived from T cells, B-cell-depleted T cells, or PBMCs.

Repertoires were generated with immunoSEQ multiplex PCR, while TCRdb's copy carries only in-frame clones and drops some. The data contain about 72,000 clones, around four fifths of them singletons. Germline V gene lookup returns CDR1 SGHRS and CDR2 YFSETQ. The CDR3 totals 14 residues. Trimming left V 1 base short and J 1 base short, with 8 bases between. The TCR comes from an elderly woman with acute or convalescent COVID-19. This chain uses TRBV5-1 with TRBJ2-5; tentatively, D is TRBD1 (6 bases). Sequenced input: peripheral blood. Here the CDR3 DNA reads TGCGCCAGCAGCTTGAGCAGGGGCCAAGAGACCCAGTACTTC. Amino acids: CASSLSRGQETQYF.